The 28 T cell receptor beta chains reported below all come from one sample, sequenced in a study of CD8 T cells in ankylosing spondylitis. Their antigens remain unidentified. A single record per CDR3 protein comes from TCRdb applying MiXCR to the 5' RACE reads. There are 500,000 to 650,000 distinct CDR3 sequences in the sample; 5.3% occur only once, and approximately 3.5% lies in the top ten. Notes on the study in general: Ankylosing spondylitis blood appeared to be characterized by a TCR beta motif of several highly homologous variants.

Sample: blood, either unsorted or a sorted T cell fraction (not recorded which). Every receptor here comes from a male donor with ankylosing spondylitis.

The chain combines TRBV15 with TRBJ2-3; 11 bases are shared with TRBD2. The trim removed 2 bases at V and 2 bases at J, leaving 3 bases unmatched. From germline, CDR1 is LNHNV and CDR2 YYDKDF (reference sequence). This CDR3 has 16 amino acids. This chain's CDR3 is CATSRRLAGPTDTQYF. The CDR3 bases are TGTGCCACCAGCAGAAGACTAGCGGGGCCCACAGATACGCAGTATTTT.

This clonotype showed up many times. The gene calls are TRBV20-1 and TRBJ1-6; D ambiguous. The germline V gene has CDR1 DFQATT and CDR2 SNEGSKA (reference sequence). The CDR3 contains 16 residues. V dropped 3 bases and J dropped 0 bases, with 12 bases sitting between them. CDR3 nucleotides: TGCAGTGCTAGTTTACTTTCGAGCTCCTATAATTCACCCCTCCACTTT. It specifies CSASLLSSSYNSPLHF.

The sample holds many counts of this clonotype. This chain joins TRBV5-1 and TRBJ2-1; D not certain. Trimming removed 1 base at V and 3 bases at J, with 8 bases between. The CDR3 spans 14 residues. Germline values: CDR1 SGHRS, CDR2 YFSETQ. CDR3 amino acids: CASSLNSIYNEQFF. The CDR3, as DNA: TGCGCCAGCAGCTTGAACAGTATCTACAATGAGCAGTTCTTC.

This clonotype was detected ten times or more. This chain links TRBV20-1 with TRBJ2-7, with D unresolved. The CDR3 runs 14 residues. Germline V gene sequence: CDR1 DFQATT, CDR2 SNEGSKA (reference sequence). Trimming cost V 0 bases and J 6 bases, with 15 bases left between them. The CDR3 bases are TGCAGTGCTAGAGATAGGGCCGCGGTTGGCGAGCAGTACTTC. As protein: CSARDRAAVGEQYF.

This clonotype was counted ten times or more. The chain uses TRBV7-2 and TRBJ1-5; no clear D. Deletions cut 4 bases from V and 10 bases from J, with 11 bases between. Germline V gene sequence: CDR1 SGHTA, CDR2 FQGNSA. The CDR3 is 12 residues long. The CDR3 DNA reads as TGTGCCAGCAGCTCCCTATACGGACCCCAGCATTTT. Translation gives CASSSLYGPQHF.

A few counts support this clonotype. The chain recombines TRBV29-1 with TRBJ2-7; TRBD1 aligns across 10 bases. The CDR3 has 11 residues. Germline V lookup: CDR1 SQVTM, CDR2 ANQGSEA. With 6 bases clipped from V and 5 bases from J, the junction kept 1 base outside the gene matches. DNA for the CDR3: TGCAGCGTCGGGACAGGGGACGAGCAGTACTTC. Encoded protein: CSVGTGDEQYF.

The table lists this clonotype with many counts. The chain uses TRBV9 and TRBJ2-1, with D possibly being TRBD2 (5 bases). Trimming took off 0 bases at V and 0 bases at J, with 13 bases between the two ends. Germline V gene sequence: CDR1 SGDLS, CDR2 YYNGEE. CDR3 length: 17 amino acids. The CDR3 region has the DNA TGTGCCAGCAGCGTAGGAGGGAGCAGCAGCTCCTACAATGAGCAGTTCTTC. Amino acid sequence: CASSVGGSSSSYNEQFF.

This clonotype was counted ten times or more. The chain has TRBV5-1 and TRBJ1-1; D remains ambiguous. Germline V gene lookup returns CDR1 SGHRS and CDR2 YFSETQ. CDR3 length: 16 residues. Trimming took 0 bases from V and 2 from J, leaving 14 bases between them. The CDR3 loop is CASSLVFESLNTEAFF. As DNA, the CDR3 is TGCGCCAGCAGCTTGGTGTTCGAGAGCCTAAACACTGAAGCTTTCTTT.

In its sample, this clonotype was seen many times. This chain joins TRBV4-3 and TRBJ1-1; 7 nucleotides agree with TRBD1. The V segment lost 1 base and the J segment 0 bases; nucleotides outside the gene matches: 2. The CDR3 consists of 15 residues. CDR1 LGHNA and CDR2 YSLEER come from the germline V gene. CDR3 region: CASSQGGTVNTEAFF. Here the CDR3 DNA reads TGCGCCAGCAGCCAAGGTGGGACAGTGAACACTGAAGCTTTCTTT.

This clonotype was counted ten times or more. The chain couples TRBV29-1 to TRBJ2-5; D is perhaps TRBD1 or TRBD2 (5 bases each). The CDR3 totals 15 residues. The germline gives CDR1 SQVTM, CDR2 ANQGSEA. The ends were cut back, 4 bases at V and 7 bases at J, with 22 bases in the middle. CDR3 residues: CSVVVFQGPGLTQYF. The CDR3 coding sequence is TGCAGCGTTGTAGTGTTTCAGGGACCTGGGTTGACCCAGTACTTC.

This clonotype was found many times. This chain connects TRBV12-3 or TRBV12-4 to TRBJ2-2; unclear D gene. This CDR3 has 13 residues. The V gene lost 5 bases and the J gene lost 9 bases, with 13 bases spanning the gap. The CDR3 loop reads CASSRPQMWELFF. CDR3 DNA: TGTGCCAGCAGTCGACCCCAGATGTGGGAGCTGTTTTTT.

This clonotype was seen a few times. The chain recombines TRBV7-9 with TRBJ1-5; D remains ambiguous. The germline V and J ends were trimmed by 5 bases and 6 bases, with 11 bases remaining between them. The CDR3 is 13 amino acids. Germline assignment: CDR1 SEHNR and CDR2 FQNEAQ (reference sequence). The CDR3 DNA reads as TGTGCCAGCAGCCCGCGTATAGGTCAGCCCCAGCATTTT. Translated: CASSPRIGQPQHF.

This clonotype has a handful of counts. The V gene is TRBV6-5, the J gene TRBJ2-7, with no clear D. The CDR3 sequence is 15 residues long. Trimming removed 2 bases at V and 2 bases at J, with 13 bases between. In germline, CDR1 is MNHEY, CDR2 SVGAGI. The CDR3 bases are TGTGCCAGCAGTTACCTATCCGGTGGGACCTACGAGCAGTACTTC. Translation gives CASSYLSGGTYEQYF.

The V call is TRBV5-1, the J call TRBJ2-6; no clear D gene. Between the trimmed V and J ends, which lost 0 bases and 4 bases, there was a span of 5 bases. The CDR3 consists of 14 residues. Germline loops: CDR1 SGHRS, CDR2 YFSETQ. CDR3 loop: CASSLAPGANVLTF. The DNA for the CDR3 is TGCGCCAGCAGCTTGGCCCCCGGGGCCAACGTCCTGACTTTC.

This clonotype was seen at least ten times. This chain connects TRBV9 to TRBJ2-1; no definite D call. The CDR3 consists of 11 residues. Germline CDR1 and CDR2: SGDLS and YYNGEE. The V end lost 7 bases, the J end lost 7 bases, and 9 bases lay between the germline ends. CDR3 DNA sequence: TGTGCCAGCGGTCCTCCAAATGAGCAGTTCTTC. Translating it yields CASGPPNEQFF.

There are many counts of this clonotype. The chain couples TRBV20-1 to TRBJ2-3; perhaps TRBD1 as D (5 bases). Trimming took off 1 base at V and 3 bases at J, with 11 bases between the two ends. The CDR3 consists of 14 residues. Germline CDR1 reads DFQATT; CDR2 reads SNEGSKA (reference sequence). The CDR3 loop is CSARVRRATDTQYF. CDR3 sequence (DNA): TGCAGTGCTAGAGTGCGCAGGGCGACAGATACGCAGTATTTT.

Ten or more counts support this clonotype. The CDR3 loop reads CASSRPGTHYEQYF. As DNA, the CDR3 is TGTGCCAGCTCCCGGCCTGGGACTCACTACGAGCAGTACTTC. This sequence joins TRBV6-1 and TRBJ2-7, with D possibly being TRBD2 (6 bases). Trimming cost V 8 bases and J 3 bases, with 17 bases left between them. Germline lookup yields CDR1 MNHNS and CDR2 SASEGT. The CDR3 is 14 residues long.

This clonotype appeared many times. The gene calls are TRBV12-3 or TRBV12-4 and TRBJ1-5; 7 bases map to TRBD1. V lost 6 bases and J lost 5; bases outside the gene matches: 10. The CDR3 has 15 residues. CDR3 protein: CASSRRDRTYQPQHF. The CDR3 bases are TGTGCCAGCAGCCGCCGGGACAGAACGTATCAGCCCCAGCATTTT.

This clonotype was seen a handful of times. V is TRBV20-1 and J is TRBJ2-3, with TRBD2 identical over 9 bases. In germline, CDR1 is DFQATT, CDR2 SNEGSKA (reference sequence). With V trimmed by 4 bases and J by 1 base, 3 bases remained unmatched. The CDR3 length is 14 residues. CDR3 sequence reads: CSATGTSRTDTQYF. CDR3 nucleotides: TGCAGTGCTACCGGGACTAGCCGCACAGATACGCAGTATTTT.

This clonotype was found a few times. V is TRBV20-1 and J is TRBJ2-3; 10 bases are a match to TRBD2. CDR3 length: 14 residues. Germline CDR1 and CDR2: DFQATT and SNEGSKA (reference sequence). The CDR3 loop reads CTVAGGPITDTQYF. DNA of the CDR3: TGCACCGTAGCGGGGGGACCTATCACAGATACGCAGTATTTT.

This clonotype appeared many times. The CDR3 is CSAKGSSTYNEQFF. CDR3 nucleotides: TGCAGTGCCAAAGGTAGTAGCACTTACAATGAGCAGTTCTTC. The chain uses TRBV20-1 and TRBJ2-1; no firm D call. Germline CDR1 is DFQATT and CDR2 is SNEGSKA (reference sequence). The CDR3 sequence is 14 residues long. V was clipped by 6 bases and J by 4 bases, with 16 bases between them.

The chain combines TRBV20-1 with TRBJ1-1; TRBD1 matches at 7 bases. Germline V gene lookup returns CDR1 DFQATT and CDR2 SNEGSKA (reference sequence). V lost 8 bases, J lost 7 bases, and 10 bases stayed unmatched. The CDR3 is 12 residues long. The CDR3 is CSPYRGYNEAFF. For the CDR3, the DNA is TGCAGTCCGTACAGGGGATATAATGAAGCTTTCTTT.

At least ten counts were recorded for this clonotype. The rearrangement uses TRBV20-1 and TRBJ2-3; D gene ambiguous. In germline, CDR1 is DFQATT, CDR2 SNEGSKA (reference sequence). CDR3 length equals 13 residues. V was shortened by 2 bases and J by 2 bases, with 8 bases between the two germline ends. The CDR3 DNA reads TGCAGTGCTAGAAAGGTCGCCACAGATACGCAGTATTTT. Translated: CSARKVATDTQYF.

Ten or more counts support this clonotype. The V call is TRBV7-2, the J call TRBJ2-3; 12 positions agree with TRBD2. The V and J ends lost 0 bases and 4 bases, in that order; junction bases with no gene match: 5. This CDR3 is built from 17 residues. Germline values: CDR1 SGHTA, CDR2 FQGNSA. CDR3 protein: CASSLAGLAGGSDTQYF. CDR3 bases: TGTGCCAGCAGCTTAGCGGGGCTAGCGGGAGGGTCAGATACGCAGTATTTT.

At least ten counts were recorded for this clonotype. The chain has TRBV28 and TRBJ1-2; D ambiguous. Deletions cut 5 bases from V and 4 bases from J, with 11 bases between. Per germline, CDR1 MDHEN and CDR2 SYDVKM. The CDR3 spans 13 residues. The CDR3 loop reads CASSAGRSYGYTF. The CDR3 DNA is TGTGCCAGCAGTGCTGGACGGAGCTATGGCTACACCTTC.

Ten or more counts support this clonotype. V is TRBV29-1 and J is TRBJ2-1, with D possibly being TRBD2 (7 bases). This CDR3 spans 12 amino acids. The germline gives CDR1 SQVTM, CDR2 ANQGSEA. The V end was cut by 6 bases, the J end by 6 bases, with 12 bases between. Here the CDR3 reads CSVGGQVNEQFF. CDR3 nucleotide sequence: TGCAGCGTGGGGGGGCAGGTCAATGAGCAGTTCTTC.

This clonotype was found many times. V and J are TRBV18 and TRBJ2-7; D call uncertain. Germline CDR1 and CDR2: KGHSH and LQKENI. Trimming cost V 0 bases and J 5 bases, with 5 bases left between them. CDR3 size: 12 residues. The CDR3, as DNA: TGTGCCAGCTCACCACCTGGGAACGAGCAGTACTTC. Encoded protein: CASSPPGNEQYF.

The sample holds many counts of this clonotype. CDR3 nucleotides: TGTGCCAGCAGCCTGGGGTTTGGAGGCGCAGATACGCAGTATTTT. It encodes CASSLGFGGADTQYF. The chain uses TRBV7-2 and TRBJ2-3; D is possibly TRBD2 (5 bases). V gave up 5 bases and J gave up 4 bases, with 16 bases separating them. The germline V gene encodes CDR1 SGHTA and CDR2 FQGNSA. CDR3 length: 15 amino acids.